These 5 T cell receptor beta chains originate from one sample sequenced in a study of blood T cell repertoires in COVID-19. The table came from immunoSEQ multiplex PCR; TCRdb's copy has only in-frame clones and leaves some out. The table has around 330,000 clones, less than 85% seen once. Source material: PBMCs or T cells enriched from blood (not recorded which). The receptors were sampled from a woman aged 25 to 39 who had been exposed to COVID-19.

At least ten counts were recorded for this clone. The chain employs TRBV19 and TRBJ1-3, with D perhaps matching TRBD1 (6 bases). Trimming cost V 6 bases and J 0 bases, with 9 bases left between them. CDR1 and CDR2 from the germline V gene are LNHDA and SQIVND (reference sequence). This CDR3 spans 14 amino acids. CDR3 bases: TGTGCCAGTAGCACAGGGAACTCTGGAAACACCATATATTTT. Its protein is CASSTGNSGNTIYF.

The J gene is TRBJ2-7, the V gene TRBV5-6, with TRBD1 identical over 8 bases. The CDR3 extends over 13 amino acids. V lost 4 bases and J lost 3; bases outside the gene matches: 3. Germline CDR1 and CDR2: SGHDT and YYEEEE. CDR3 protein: CASSAGTGYEQYF. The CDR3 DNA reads TGTGCCAGCAGCGCCGGGACAGGCTACGAGCAGTACTTC.

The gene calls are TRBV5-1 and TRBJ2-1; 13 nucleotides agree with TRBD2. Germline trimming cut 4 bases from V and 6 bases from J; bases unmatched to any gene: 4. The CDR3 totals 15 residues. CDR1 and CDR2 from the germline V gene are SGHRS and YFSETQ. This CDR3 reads CASSRTSGRGNEQFF. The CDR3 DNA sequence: TGCGCCAGCAGCAGAACTAGCGGGAGGGGCAATGAGCAGTTCTTC.

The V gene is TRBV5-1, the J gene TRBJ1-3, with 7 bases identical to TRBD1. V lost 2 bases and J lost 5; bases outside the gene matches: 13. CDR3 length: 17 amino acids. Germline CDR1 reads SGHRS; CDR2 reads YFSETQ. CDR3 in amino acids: CASSLTGTEATRNTIYF. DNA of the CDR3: TGCGCCAGCAGCTTAACCGGGACAGAAGCGACGAGAAACACCATATATTTT.

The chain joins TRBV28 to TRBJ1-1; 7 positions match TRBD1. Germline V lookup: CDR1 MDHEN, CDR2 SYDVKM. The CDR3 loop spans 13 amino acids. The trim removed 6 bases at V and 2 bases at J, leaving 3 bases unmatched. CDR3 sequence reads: CASSPGGNTEAFF. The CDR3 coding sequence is TGTGCCAGCAGCCCAGGGGGAAACACTGAAGCTTTCTTT.